The clone carrying this T cell receptor beta chain occurred a few times. Its antigen remains unidentified. This sample stems from a study of identifying expanded T cells in peripheral blood. Findings of the study overall: Over approximately two and four weeks, about 16.4 and 19 clones changed, versus roughly 1.1 between replicates. Clone count variance between roughly 2-week samples rose with total template count.

Profiled with immunoSEQ multiplex PCR; TCRdb holds only in-frame clones, not every one. The table has 75,000 to 100,000 clones, roughly 90% seen once. Input material: blood. This receptor was identified in a person aged 18 to 70 in good health.

The CDR3: CSVIEGVYNEQFF. The DNA of the CDR3 is TGCAGCGTTATCGAGGGTGTCTACAATGAGCAGTTCTTC. The V gene is TRBV29-1, the J gene TRBJ2-1; tentatively, D is TRBD2 (5 bases). Germline CDR1 is SQVTM and CDR2 is ANQGSEA. The CDR3 consists of 13 residues. Trimming left V 5 bases short and J 3 bases short, with 11 bases between.